This T cell receptor (beta chain) was identified during a study of human T cells and chemical hapten exposure. About the study: There were per-sample TCR yield variations, arising mainly from small pooled library volume differences.

The library put unique molecular identifiers onto individual cDNA molecules. TCRdb re-derived calls from the RACE reads in MiXCR, one entry per CDR3 protein. The profile covers 75,000 to 95,000 distinct CDR3 sequences, with about 10% appearing a single time and 2.2% taken by the ten largest. Study-level results: More PT1 expanded TCRs went with higher patch test scores.

This CDR3 is 14 amino acids long. V was trimmed by 6 bases and J by 2 bases, leaving 11 bases between them. Per germline, CDR1 SQVTM and CDR2 ANQGSEA. Described time point: patch test 2, 6 weeks after DPC sensitization. Treatment given: therapeutic diphenylcyclopropenone sensitization with weekly scalp DPC. Alopecia patients deemed DPC-suitable, aged 18 to 70, excluding pregnancy. Concerning this clonotype itself: Its antigen is unidentified.

The source is a man aged 40-49 years with alopecia areata. Some clones in this sample may be carry-over from other donors' samples. The source material was whole blood, sampled in connection with sensitization to the hapten diphenylcyclopropenone (DPC). The chain links TRBV29-1 to TRBJ2-6, with D possibly TRBD1 on 6 matching bases. The CDR3 region is CSVGTLTGANVLTF. The CDR3 region has the DNA TGCAGCGTCGGGACACTTACTGGGGCCAACGTCCTGACTTTC.